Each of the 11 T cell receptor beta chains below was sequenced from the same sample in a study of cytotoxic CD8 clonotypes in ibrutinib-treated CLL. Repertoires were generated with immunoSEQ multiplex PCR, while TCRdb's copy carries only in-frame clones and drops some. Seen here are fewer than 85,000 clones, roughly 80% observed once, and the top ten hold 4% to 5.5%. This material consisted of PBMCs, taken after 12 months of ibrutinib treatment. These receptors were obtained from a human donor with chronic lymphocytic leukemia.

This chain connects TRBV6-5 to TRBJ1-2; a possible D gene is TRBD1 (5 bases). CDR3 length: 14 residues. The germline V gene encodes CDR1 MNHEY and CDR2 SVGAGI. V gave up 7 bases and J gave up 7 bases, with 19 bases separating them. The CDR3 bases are TGTGCCAGCACTAAAACGGGACGGGGGGGTGGCTACACCTTC. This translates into CASTKTGRGGGYTF.

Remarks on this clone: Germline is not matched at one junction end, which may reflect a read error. The CDR3 here is CASSPLAGGGTDTQYF. As DNA, the CDR3 is TGTGCCAGCTCCCCACTAGCGGGAGGGGGCACAGATACGCAGTATTTT. J is TRBJ2-3 and V is TRBV18; 13 bases align to TRBD2. Looked up from germline, CDR1 is KGHSH and CDR2 is LQKENI. CDR3 length: 16 amino acids.

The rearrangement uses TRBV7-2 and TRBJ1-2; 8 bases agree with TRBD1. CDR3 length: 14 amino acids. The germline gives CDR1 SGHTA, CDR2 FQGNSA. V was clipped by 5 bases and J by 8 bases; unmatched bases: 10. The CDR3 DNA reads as TGTGCCAGCAGCCACGGACAGGGAGAGTCGGGCTACACCTTC. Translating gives CASSHGQGESGYTF.

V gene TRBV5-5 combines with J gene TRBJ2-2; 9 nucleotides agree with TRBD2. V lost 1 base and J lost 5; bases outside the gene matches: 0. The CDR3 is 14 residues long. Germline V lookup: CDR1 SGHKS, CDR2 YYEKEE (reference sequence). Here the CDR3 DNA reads TGTGCCAGCAGCTTGAGCGGGGGGACCGGGGAGCTGTTTTTT. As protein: CASSLSGGTGELFF.

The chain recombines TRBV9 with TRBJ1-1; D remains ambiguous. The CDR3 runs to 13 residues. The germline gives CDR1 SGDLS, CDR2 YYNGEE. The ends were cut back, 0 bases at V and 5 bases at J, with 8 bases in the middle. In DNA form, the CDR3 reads TGTGCCAGCAGCGTAGTTACGGCTACTGAAGCTTTCTTT. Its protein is CASSVVTATEAFF.

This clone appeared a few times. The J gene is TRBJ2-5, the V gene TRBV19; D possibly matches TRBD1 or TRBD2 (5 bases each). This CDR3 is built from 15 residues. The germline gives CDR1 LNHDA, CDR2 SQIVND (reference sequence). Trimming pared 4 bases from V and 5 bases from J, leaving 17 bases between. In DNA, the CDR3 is TGTGCCAGTAGTACGGGACCCCGGTGGTGGGAGACCCAGTACTTC. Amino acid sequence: CASSTGPRWWETQYF.

CDR3 loop: CASSRDQPDTQYF. CDR3 nucleotide sequence: TGTGCCAGCAGCCGGGACCAGCCAGATACGCAGTATTTT. The V and J genes are TRBV7-2 and TRBJ2-3; D possibly matches TRBD1 or TRBD2 (5 bases each). The V gene lost 5 bases and the J gene lost 4 bases, with 10 bases spanning the gap. The CDR3 totals 13 residues. The V gene's germline CDR1 is SGHTA and CDR2 FQGNSA.

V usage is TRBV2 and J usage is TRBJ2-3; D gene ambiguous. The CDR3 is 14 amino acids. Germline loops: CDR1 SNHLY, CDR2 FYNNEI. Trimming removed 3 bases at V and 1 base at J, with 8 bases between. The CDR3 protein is CASSERPRTDTQYF. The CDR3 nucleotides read TGTGCCAGCAGTGAGCGGCCCCGCACAGATACGCAGTATTTT.

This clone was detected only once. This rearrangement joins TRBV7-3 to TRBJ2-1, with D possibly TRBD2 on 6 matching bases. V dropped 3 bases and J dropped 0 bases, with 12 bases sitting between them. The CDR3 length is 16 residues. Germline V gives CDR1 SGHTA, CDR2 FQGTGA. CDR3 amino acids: CASSFSGSNSYNEQFF. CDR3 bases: TGTGCCAGCAGCTTCTCCGGGAGTAACTCCTACAATGAGCAGTTCTTC.

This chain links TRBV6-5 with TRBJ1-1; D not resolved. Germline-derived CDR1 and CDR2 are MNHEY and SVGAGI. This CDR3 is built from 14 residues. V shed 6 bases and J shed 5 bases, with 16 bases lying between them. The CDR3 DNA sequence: TGTGCCAGCAGCCAGGACCGAGGAGGGACTGAAGCTTTCTTT. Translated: CASSQDRGGTEAFF.

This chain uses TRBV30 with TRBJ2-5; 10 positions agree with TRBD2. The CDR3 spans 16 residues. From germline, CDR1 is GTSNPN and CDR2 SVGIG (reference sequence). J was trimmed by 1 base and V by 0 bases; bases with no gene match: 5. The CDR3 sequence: CAWSVFSGGLQETQYF. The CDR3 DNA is TGTGCCTGGAGTGTATTTAGCGGGGGGCTCCAAGAGACCCAGTACTTC.